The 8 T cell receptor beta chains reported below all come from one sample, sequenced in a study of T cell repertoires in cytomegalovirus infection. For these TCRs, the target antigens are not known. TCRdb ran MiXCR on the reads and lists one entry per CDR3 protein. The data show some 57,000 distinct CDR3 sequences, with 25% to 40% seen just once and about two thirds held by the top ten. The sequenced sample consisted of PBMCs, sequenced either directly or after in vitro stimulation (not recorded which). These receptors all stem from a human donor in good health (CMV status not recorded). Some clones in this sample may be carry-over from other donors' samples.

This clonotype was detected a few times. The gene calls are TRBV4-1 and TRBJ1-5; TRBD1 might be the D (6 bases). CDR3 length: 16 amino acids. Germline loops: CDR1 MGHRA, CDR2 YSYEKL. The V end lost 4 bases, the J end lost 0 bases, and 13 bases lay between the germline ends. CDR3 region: CASSRGGPISNQPQHF. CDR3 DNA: TGCGCCAGCAGCCGAGGGGGACCGATTAGCAATCAGCCCCAGCATTTT.

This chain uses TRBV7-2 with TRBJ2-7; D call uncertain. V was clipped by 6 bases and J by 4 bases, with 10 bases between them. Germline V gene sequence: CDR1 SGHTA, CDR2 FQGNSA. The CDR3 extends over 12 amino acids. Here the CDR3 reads CASSHTFYEQYF. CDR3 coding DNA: TGTGCCAGCAGTCACACCTTTTACGAGCAGTACTTC.

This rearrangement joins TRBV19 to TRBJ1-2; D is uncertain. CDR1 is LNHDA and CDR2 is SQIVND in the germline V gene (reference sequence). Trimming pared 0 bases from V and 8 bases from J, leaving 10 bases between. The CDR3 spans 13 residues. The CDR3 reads CASSIDFGNGYTF. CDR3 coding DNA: TGTGCCAGTAGTATAGATTTCGGGAACGGCTACACCTTC.

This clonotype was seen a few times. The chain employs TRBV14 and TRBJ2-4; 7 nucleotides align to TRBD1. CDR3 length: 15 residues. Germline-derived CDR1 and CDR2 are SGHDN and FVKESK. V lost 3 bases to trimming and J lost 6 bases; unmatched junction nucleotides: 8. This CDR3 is CASSQPTGARNIQYF. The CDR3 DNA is TGTGCCAGCAGCCAGCCCACAGGGGCGAGAAACATTCAGTACTTC.

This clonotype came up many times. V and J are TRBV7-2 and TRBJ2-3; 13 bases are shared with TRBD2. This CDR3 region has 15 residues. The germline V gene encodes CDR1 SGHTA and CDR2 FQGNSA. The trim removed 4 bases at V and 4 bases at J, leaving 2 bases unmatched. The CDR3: CASSSGLAGADTQYF. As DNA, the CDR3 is TGTGCCAGCAGCTCAGGACTAGCGGGAGCAGATACGCAGTATTTT.

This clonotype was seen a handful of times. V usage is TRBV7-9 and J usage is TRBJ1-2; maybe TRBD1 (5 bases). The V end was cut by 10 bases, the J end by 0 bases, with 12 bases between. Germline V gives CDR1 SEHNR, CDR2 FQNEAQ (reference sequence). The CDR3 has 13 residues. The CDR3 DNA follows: TGTGCCACCCAGGGTGTCACTAACTATGGCTACACCTTC. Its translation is CATQGVTNYGYTF. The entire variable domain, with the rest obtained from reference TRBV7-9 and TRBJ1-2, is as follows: DTGVSQNPRHKITKRGQNVTFRCDPISEHNRLYWYRQTLGQGPEFLTYFQNEAQLEKSRLLSDRFSAERPKGSFSTLEIQRTEQGDSAMYLCATQGVTNYGYTFGSGTRLTVV.

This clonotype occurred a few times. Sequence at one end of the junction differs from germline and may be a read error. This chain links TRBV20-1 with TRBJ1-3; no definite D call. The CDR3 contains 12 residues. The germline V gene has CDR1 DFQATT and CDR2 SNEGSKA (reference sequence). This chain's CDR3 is CSASTSGHTIYF. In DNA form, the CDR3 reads TGCAGTGCTTCCACCAGTGGACACACCATATATTTT.

CDR3 bases: TGTGCCAGCAGTTTTAATCAGCCCCAGCATTTT. Its translation: CASSFNQPQHF. This chain links TRBV28 with TRBJ1-5; D call uncertain. This CDR3 has 11 amino acids. The germline V and J ends were trimmed by 3 bases and 4 bases, with 1 base remaining between them. Germline CDR1 reads MDHEN; CDR2 reads SYDVKM.